A selection of T cell receptor beta chains follows, all from one sample in a study of CD8 T cells in Susac syndrome. TCRdb re-called the immunoSEQ multiplex PCR reads with MiXCR, one entry per CDR3 protein. The sample records roughly 150,000 distinct CDR3 sequences, 85% to 95% being singletons. Sequenced: CD4+ T cells from PBMCs. The receptors originated from a human donor in good health. The CDR3 runs from the conserved cysteine through the conserved F or W. The order of the fields is clone size, CDR3 length, V gene, D gene, J gene, CDR3 protein, CDR3 DNA. A D gene is named only where the DNA matches it firmly. Size is stated for part of the rows, as once, few or many counts, or as a class when the clone is expanded.

size: NA
length: 14
V: TRBV5-1
D: NA
J: TRBJ2-7
CDR3: CASSLERGMDEQYF
DNA: TGCGCCAGCAGCTTGGAGAGGGGTATGGACGAGCAGTACTTC

size: once
length: 15
V: TRBV18
D: TRBD1
J: TRBJ2-2
CDR3: CASSPRGQTTGELFF
DNA: TGTGCCAGCTCACCGAGGGGACAGACCACCGGGGAGCTGTTTTTT

size: once
length: 15
V: TRBV4-2
D: NA
J: TRBJ1-1
CDR3: CASSQVGVADTEAFF
DNA: TGTGCCAGCAGCCAAGTGGGGGTGGCGGACACTGAAGCTTTCTTT

size: NA
length: 14
V: TRBV2
D: NA
J: TRBJ2-3
CDR3: CASSEVVGTDTQYF
DNA: TGTGCCAGCAGTGAAGTTGTAGGGACAGATACGCAGTATTTT

size: NA
length: 16
V: TRBV2
D: TRBD2
J: TRBJ2-4
CDR3: CASRATGGGVPGIQYF
DNA: TGTGCCAGCAGGGCTACTGGCGGGGGGGTCCCCGGGATTCAGTACTTC

size: once
length: 12
V: TRBV6-1
D: NA
J: TRBJ2-7
CDR3: CASSPPSYEQYF
DNA: TGTGCCAGCAGTCCTCCATCCTACGAGCAGTACTTC

size: NA
length: 14
V: TRBV12-3/TRBV12-4
D: NA
J: TRBJ1-6
CDR3: CASRPGQRNSPLHF
DNA: TGTGCCAGCAGGCCTGGACAGAGGAATTCACCCCTCCACTTT

size: NA
length: 17
V: TRBV7-2
D: TRBD2
J: TRBJ2-2
CDR3: CASSLDRGGINTGELFF
DNA: TGTGCCAGCAGCTTAGATCGCGGGGGGATCAACACCGGGGAGCTGTTTTTT

size: NA
length: 14
V: TRBV5-4
D: TRBD1
J: TRBJ2-5
CDR3: CASSYRDRAETQYF
DNA: TGTGCCAGCAGCTACCGGGACAGGGCGGAGACCCAGTACTTC

size: NA
length: 13
V: TRBV20-1
D: TRBD2
J: TRBJ2-3
CDR3: CSARLAGPDTQYF
DNA: TGCAGTGCTAGACTAGCGGGGCCAGATACGCAGTATTTT

size: NA
length: 18
V: TRBV9
D: NA
J: TRBJ2-1
CDR3: CASSVSLAPKSSYNEQFF
DNA: TGTGCCAGCAGCGTTAGTCTAGCGCCAAAGAGCTCCTACAATGAGCAGTTCTTC

size: NA
length: 14
V: TRBV29-1
D: NA
J: TRBJ1-3
CDR3: CSVASSQLGNTIYF
DNA: TGCAGCGTTGCAAGCAGCCAACTAGGAAACACCATATATTTT

size: NA
length: 14
V: TRBV4-1
D: NA
J: TRBJ2-7
CDR3: CASSQVSGSYEQYF
DNA: TGCGCCAGCAGCCAAGTGAGCGGGTCCTACGAGCAGTACTTC

size: NA
length: 16
V: TRBV5-1
D: NA
J: TRBJ1-4
CDR3: CASSLENRGLGEKLFF
DNA: TGCGCCAGCAGCTTGGAGAATAGGGGACTGGGTGAAAAACTGTTTTTT

size: NA
length: 13
V: TRBV29-1
D: NA
J: TRBJ1-2
CDR3: CSVSGLTNYGYTF
DNA: TGCAGCGTTAGCGGATTAACTAACTATGGCTACACCTTC

size: NA
length: 14
V: TRBV20-1
D: TRBD2
J: TRBJ2-2
CDR3: CSAGLAGFTGELFF
DNA: TGCAGTGCGGGACTAGCGGGGTTCACCGGGGAGCTGTTTTTT

size: NA
length: 16
V: TRBV6-1
D: NA
J: TRBJ1-6
CDR3: CASSELSGGNGSPLHF
DNA: TGTGCCAGCAGTGAACTCTCGGGGGGGAATGGATCACCCCTCCACTTT

size: once
length: 16
V: TRBV7-6
D: NA
J: TRBJ2-5
CDR3: CASSVRPGTSKETQYF
DNA: TGTGCCAGCAGCGTACGGCCCGGGACATCTAAAGAGACCCAGTACTTC

size: NA
length: 15
V: TRBV7-9
D: NA
J: TRBJ1-1
CDR3: CASSPQGSMNTEAFF
DNA: TGTGCCAGCAGCCCTCAAGGATCCATGAACACTGAAGCTTTCTTT

size: NA
length: 13
V: TRBV20-1
D: NA
J: TRBJ2-2
CDR3: CSAAGANTGELFF
DNA: TGCAGTGCGGCCGGGGCGAACACCGGGGAGCTGTTTTTT

size: once
length: 14
V: TRBV5-1
D: NA
J: TRBJ1-6
CDR3: CASRREQGNSPLHF
DNA: TGCGCCTCCCGACGAGAGCAGGGGAATTCACCCCTCCACTTT

size: once
length: 13
V: TRBV29-1
D: NA
J: TRBJ2-7
CDR3: CSVVHYTSYEQYF
DNA: TGCAGCGTTGTCCATTATACCTCCTACGAGCAGTACTTC

size: NA
length: 16
V: TRBV5-1
D: NA
J: TRBJ2-2
CDR3: CASSSLGARNTGELFF
DNA: TGCGCCAGCAGCTCCCTCGGGGCGAGGAACACCGGGGAGCTGTTTTTT

size: NA
length: 17
V: TRBV28
D: NA
J: TRBJ2-5
CDR3: CASSLAMGWDSKETQYF
DNA: TGTGCCAGCAGTTTGGCCATGGGATGGGACTCAAAAGAGACCCAGTACTTC

size: NA
length: 12
V: TRBV7-8
D: NA
J: TRBJ2-1
CDR3: CASSFPDNEQFF
DNA: TGTGCCAGCAGCTTCCCCGATAATGAGCAGTTCTTC

size: NA
length: 15
V: TRBV15
D: TRBD2
J: TRBJ2-1
CDR3: CATSRELAGHNEQFF
DNA: TGTGCCACCAGCAGAGAACTAGCGGGGCACAATGAGCAGTTCTTC

size: few
length: 15
V: TRBV7-2
D: TRBD1
J: TRBJ2-1
CDR3: CASSPGTGAYNEQFF
DNA: TGTGCCAGCAGCCCAGGGACAGGGGCCTACAATGAGCAGTTCTTC

size: NA
length: 15
V: TRBV12-3/TRBV12-4
D: TRBD1
J: TRBJ2-1
CDR3: CASSSMGQNSDEQFF
DNA: TGTGCCAGCAGCTCGATGGGACAGAACTCGGATGAGCAGTTCTTC

size: NA
length: 16
V: TRBV3-1
D: TRBD1
J: TRBJ1-1
CDR3: CASSQPGQGSNTEAFF
DNA: TGTGCCAGCAGCCAGCCGGGACAGGGGTCGAACACTGAAGCTTTCTTT

size: NA
length: 14
V: TRBV6-6
D: NA
J: TRBJ1-1
CDR3: CASSYDARTGRAFF
DNA: TGTGCCAGCAGTTACGATGCCAGGACGGGGCGAGCTTTCTTT

size: NA
length: 17
V: TRBV3-1
D: NA
J: TRBJ2-2
CDR3: CASSERWRGRSTGELFF
DNA: TGTGCCAGCAGCGAGAGGTGGAGGGGGCGAAGCACCGGGGAGCTGTTTTTT

size: NA
length: 16
V: TRBV7-2
D: TRBD2
J: TRBJ2-5
CDR3: CASSFSLAGVQETQYF
DNA: TGTGCCAGCAGCTTTTCACTAGCGGGGGTTCAAGAGACCCAGTACTTC

size: few
length: 15
V: TRBV18
D: TRBD2
J: TRBJ2-1
CDR3: CASSLLAGDYNEQFF
DNA: TGTGCCAGCTCACTCCTAGCGGGGGACTACAATGAGCAGTTCTTC

size: NA
length: 17
V: TRBV7-2
D: TRBD1
J: TRBJ1-2
CDR3: CASSSPRGQGVFYGYTF
DNA: TGTGCCAGCAGCTCACCCAGGGGACAGGGGGTATTCTATGGCTACACCTTC

size: NA
length: 14
V: TRBV29-1
D: NA
J: TRBJ2-2
CDR3: CSVRRSGSTGELFF
DNA: TGCAGCGTCCGGAGATCCGGGAGCACCGGGGAGCTGTTTTTT

size: few
length: 14
V: TRBV5-1
D: TRBD2
J: TRBJ2-7
CDR3: CASSLQLASEEQYF
DNA: TGCGCCAGCAGCTTGCAACTAGCGAGTGAAGAGCAGTACTTC

size: NA
length: 14
V: TRBV12-3/TRBV12-4
D: NA
J: TRBJ1-1
CDR3: CASSEEVLNTEAFF
DNA: TGTGCCAGCAGTGAGGAGGTCTTGAACACTGAAGCTTTCTTT

size: NA
length: 14
V: TRBV25-1
D: NA
J: TRBJ2-7
CDR3: CASSAYYQGAEQYF
DNA: TGTGCCAGCAGTGCCTATTACCAGGGAGCCGAGCAGTACTTC

size: NA
length: 16
V: TRBV3-1
D: NA
J: TRBJ1-6
CDR3: CASRTSRSSYNSPLHF
DNA: TGTGCCAGCAGGACTTCTAGGAGCTCCTATAATTCACCCCTCCACTTT

size: NA
length: 17
V: TRBV4-1
D: TRBD1
J: TRBJ1-6
CDR3: CASSQDRRQGGNSPLHF
DNA: TGCGCCAGCAGCCAAGATCGAAGACAGGGCGGTAATTCACCCCTCCACTTT

size: NA
length: 13
V: TRBV30
D: NA
J: TRBJ1-2
CDR3: CAWSEDRLRSYTF
DNA: TGTGCCTGGAGTGAAGACAGGCTTCGAAGCTACACCTTC

size: NA
length: 15
V: TRBV5-6
D: NA
J: TRBJ1-2
CDR3: CASSVIIAVGYGYTF
DNA: TGTGCCAGCAGCGTAATAATTGCGGTGGGCTATGGCTACACCTTC

size: NA
length: 13
V: TRBV5-4
D: NA
J: TRBJ2-5
CDR3: CASSYVNQETQYF
DNA: TGTGCCAGCAGCTATGTAAACCAAGAGACCCAGTACTTC

size: once
length: 14
V: TRBV19
D: NA
J: TRBJ2-7
CDR3: CASSMSQVLDEQYF
DNA: TGTGCCAGTAGTATGTCCCAGGTCCTGGACGAGCAGTACTTC

size: NA
length: 13
V: TRBV29-1
D: TRBD1
J: TRBJ2-3
CDR3: CSVDSGGADTQYF
DNA: TGCAGCGTTGACTCAGGGGGCGCAGATACGCAGTATTTT

size: NA
length: 14
V: TRBV20-1
D: TRBD2
J: TRBJ2-5
CDR3: CSAIRTSGEETQYF
DNA: TGCAGTGCTATTCGGACTAGCGGGGAGGAGACCCAGTACTTC

size: NA
length: 12
V: TRBV20-1
D: NA
J: TRBJ1-5
CDR3: CSAGGGDQPQHF
DNA: TGCAGTGCTGGGGGGGGAGATCAGCCCCAGCATTTT

size: NA
length: 15
V: TRBV6-2/TRBV6-3
D: NA
J: TRBJ2-6
CDR3: CASSRRDSGANVLTF
DNA: TGTGCCAGCAGTCGGAGGGACTCTGGGGCCAACGTCCTGACTTTC

size: NA
length: 14
V: TRBV2
D: TRBD1
J: TRBJ1-1
CDR3: CASSSQGGNTEAFF
DNA: TGTGCCAGCAGTTCCCAGGGGGGGAACACTGAAGCTTTCTTT

size: NA
length: 14
V: TRBV10-2
D: NA
J: TRBJ2-7
CDR3: CASSDNGDSYEQYF
DNA: TGCGCCAGCAGTGATAACGGGGACTCCTACGAGCAGTACTTC

size: NA
length: 15
V: TRBV2
D: NA
J: TRBJ1-5
CDR3: CASIEGLLSNQPQHF
DNA: TGTGCCAGCATCGAGGGCCTACTTAGCAATCAGCCCCAGCATTTT

size: NA
length: 13
V: TRBV20-1
D: NA
J: TRBJ1-2
CDR3: CSAWGEGNYGYTF
DNA: TGCAGTGCTTGGGGAGAAGGAAACTATGGCTACACCTTC

size: NA
length: 13
V: TRBV4-1
D: TRBD1
J: TRBJ2-2
CDR3: CASSRRGTGELFF
DNA: TGCGCCAGCAGCCGCAGGGGGACCGGGGAGCTGTTTTTT

size: NA
length: 14
V: TRBV29-1
D: NA
J: TRBJ1-1
CDR3: CSVEAGWENTEAFF
DNA: TGCAGCGTTGAGGCAGGGTGGGAAAACACTGAAGCTTTCTTT